This note documents a single T cell receptor beta chain sequence. Its specificity is unknown. Primers: 60 Vbeta forward and 13 Jbeta reverse. In the original workflow: Some 12 million shared chains were among the 80 million or so unique TCR beta chains that a later analysis counted. Produced via immunoSEQ multiplex PCR; TCRdb's table is partial and in-frame only. The V and J calls and clone size come from that table; D and trimming were worked out from the DNA. This sample has about 160,000 clones, with roughly 80% found just once. This entry is derived from a study of cytomegalovirus exposure and HLA in healthy donors. Overall study results and limits: Previous analysis showed most TCR beta V segments were productive about 90% or about 30% of the time.

The CDR3 spans 16 residues. With V trimmed by 4 bases and J by 2 bases, 7 bases remained unmatched. The germline V gene encodes CDR1 MNHEY and CDR2 SVGAGI. This clonotype was obtained from a girl aged 2-10 years in good health and CMV-seropositive. Sequenced sample: PBMCs. The V and J genes are TRBV6-5 and TRBJ2-1; 8 nucleotides match TRBD2. The CDR3 sequence: CASSSRLAPAYNEQFF. The CDR3 DNA sequence: TGTGCCAGCAGTTCTAGACTAGCGCCAGCCTACAATGAGCAGTTCTTC.